The entry that follows covers one T cell receptor (beta chain) sequence. This clone's antigen is unknown. No much larger clone exists at a distance of one base, and base qualities are not known. Donors were healthy HIV-negative adults with no recently reported acute infections or vaccinations. Every donor was a Caucasian adult living in Nashville, Tennessee, USA. CD8 memory samples consisted of magnetically selected CD45RO+ cells combined with CCR7-negative CD45RA+ effector memory (TemRA) cells. Blood was obtained by leukapheresis, after which PBMCs were separated by Ficoll-Histopaque density gradient centrifugation and cryopreserved in liquid nitrogen vapor phase. Analytical flow cytometry was used to check the purity and quantity of each magnetically sorted T cell population. Genomic DNA was isolated from every sorted fraction and measured by UV absorbance on a Nanodrop 2000c. This sample was taken from a study of shared clonotypes between healthy human individuals (dated by TCRdb to about 2020). A note on the overall study: The cohort comprised a couple of women and a few men aged 18 to 49 years. For each donor, three plates each were used for CD4 naive and CD4 memory, two plates were used for CD8 naive, and one plate was used for CD8 memory. The study deeply sequenced blood TCR repertoires of five healthy adults to estimate repertoire size and the extent of clonotype sharing between individuals. To increase sequencing depth and limit assay-specific biases, different laboratories used diverse techniques to prepare libraries and sequence TCR repertoires. Per donor, leukapheresis produced somewhere between about 0.9 and 9.5 billion PBMCs.

For this chain, trimming is 5 bases at the V end and 7 bases at the J end, and the number of junction bases without a gene match is 11. The CDR3 spans 15 residues, from the cysteine through the phenylalanine. Only the CDR3 region is kept as DNA, spanning 45 bases read in frame from base 1. The germline V gene (reference sequence) sets CDR1 to LNHDA and CDR2 to SQIVND. Using the deep immunoSEQ assay, TCR CDR3 regions were amplified from genomic DNA by multiplex PCR. Genomic DNA extracted from each cell subset was distributed evenly over all wells of several immunoSEQ 96-well plates, and each plate served as one replicate. For sorted subsets, around 200 ng genomic DNA, equal to tens of thousands of T cell genomes, was loaded into each replicate PCR. Purified libraries were quantified with a Qubit 3.0 fluorometer, sized on a Bioanalyzer 2100, and re-quantified with the KAPA Library Quantification kit. Every immunoSEQ 96-well plate was sequenced on a dedicated single-read 150-cycle Illumina NextSeq 550 flow cell. Regarding the original processing steps: Because only junctional sequences without quality scores were contained in the immunoSEQ output, filtering matching that applied to full-length reads could not be performed. To assign V/J genes and CDR3, sequences were annotated against IMGT germline references using PyIR, a Python wrapper for IgBLAST v1.9. Any read was removed if the V/J assignment was weak (E-value above 1e-6), the CDR3 was missing, or the read contained stop codons, out-of-frame junctions, or ambiguous translated residues. A V3J clonotype was defined by an identical inferred V gene, J gene, and CDR3 amino acid sequence. To compute the percentage overlap between repertoires, the number of shared unique clonotypes was divided by the size of the smaller repertoire. RTK rarefaction, the Chao1 estimator, and Recon v2.1 estimates of unobserved clonotypes were used to assess repertoire richness. Generation probabilities for all TCRbeta clonotypes obtained by the gDNA method from a few donors were computed using OLGA. TCRdb holds this immuneACCESS table with in-frame rearrangements only. Some clones are missing; in checked studies, unresolved V genes explain under half, and the rest has no known cause. That table furnishes V, J and clone size, whereas the DNA furnished D and trimming. Counted in this sample were under 150,000 clones; around 71% of them appeared once. The top ten hold 20% to 25% of the sample.

Overall study results and their limits: Naive subsets generally had larger estimated clonotype richness than memory subsets. Even with the large sequencing depth, rarefaction of the sorted-subset datasets indicated that sequencing was incomplete. Sampling was limited to blood, and TCR repertoires in tissue likely differ from TCR repertoires in blood. Because the study included a small number of donors, the genetic and exposure-history diversity represented was limited. When a handful of donors were compared, the shared fraction of clonotypes was 5% to 6.5% for naive CD4, 3.5% for naive CD8, 2% to 2.5% for memory CD4, and under 0.5% for memory CD8. Pairwise subsampling indicated that sequencing depth was expected to affect the degree of clonotype sharing among donors. Clonotypes shared by all four sorted-subset donors showed higher generation probabilities than non-shared clonotypes.

Sequenced input: memory CD8+ T cells sorted from blood. The label giving this sample's cell subset or site can be read as: CD45RO+ cells pooled with CCR7-negative TemRA cells. In this chain, TRBV19 is recombined with TRBJ2-1; 7 junctional bases match TRBD2. This clonotype was sampled from a woman aged 30 to 39 in good health. DNA sequence: TGTGCCAGTAGTTCCCCTGGCGGGAGCCGAAATGAGCAGTTCTTC. The encoded protein is CASSSPGGSRNEQFF.